The next 30 T cell receptor beta chains were all read from a single sample in a study of T cell clusters in autoimmune cytopenias. Each sample's input was around 250 ng genomic DNA, roughly 40,000 genome equivalents. Multiplex touch-down PCR amplified TRB using TRB-A and TRB-B pools in one tube. TCRdb re-analyzed the multiplex PCR reads; it lists each CDR3 protein once, without DNA. This sample contains about 4,900 distinct CDR3 sequences. The same data also went into a second study, on T cell repertoires in aging, cancer and after chemotherapy.

The sample consisted of peripheral blood. These receptors were taken from a human donor in good health.

This chain connects TRBV5-6 to TRBJ2-2; with no DNA, the TCRdb D assignment of TRBD2 cannot be verified. The germline CDR1 and CDR2 sequences are SGHDT and YYEEEE. CDR3 size: 15 residues. The chain's CDR3 is CASSPAGANTGELFF.

The V and J genes are TRBV5-6 and TRBJ2-7; as DNA is missing, the TRBD1 call by TCRdb cannot be tested. The CDR3 runs 14 residues. Germline loops: CDR1 SGHDT, CDR2 YYEEEE. The chain's CDR3 is CASSLPGQDYEQYF.

The CDR3 region is CASSPSVGNQPQHF. J is TRBJ1-5 and V is TRBV18. Germline V gene data show CDR1 as KGHSH and CDR2 as LQKENI. This CDR3 has 14 amino acids. The whole variable domain, remainder taken from reference TRBV18 and TRBJ1-5, is NAGVMQNPRHLVRRRGQEARLRCSPMKGHSHVYWYRQLPEEGLKFMVYLQKENIIDESGMPKERFSAEFPKEGPSILRIQQVVRGDSAAYFCASSPSVGNQPQHFGDGTRLSIL.

The chain combines TRBV7-7 with TRBJ1-2. This CDR3 region has 12 residues. The V gene's germline CDR1 is SSHAT and CDR2 FNYEAQ (reference sequence). CDR3 amino acids: CASSLPNYGYTF.

The chain has TRBV12-3 or TRBV12-4 and TRBJ2-5; absent DNA, TCRdb's TRBD1 call cannot be checked. This CDR3 has 19 amino acids. The CDR3 loop is CASSYSRGARTQPQETQYF.

This chain uses TRBV6-5 with TRBJ1-2. The CDR3 extends over 15 amino acids. Germline lookup yields CDR1 MNHEY and CDR2 SVGAGI. The CDR3 reads CASSYSGSSGRGYTF.

Frequency places this clonotype as medium-sized. The rearrangement joins TRBV5-6 to TRBJ2-5. CDR3 length: 13 residues. Germline-derived CDR1 and CDR2 are SGHDT and YYEEEE. The CDR3 spells CASRQTVQETQYF. The full variable domain, rest sourced from reference TRBV5-6 and TRBJ2-5, is DAGVTQSPTHLIKTRGQQVTLRCSPKSGHDTVSWYQQALGQGPQFIFQYYEEEERQRGNFPDRFSGHQFPNYSSELNVNALLLGDSALYLCASRQTVQETQYFGPGTRLLVL.

This clonotype counts as medium-sized by frequency. V usage is TRBV6-5 and J usage is TRBJ2-7. CDR3 length: 12 amino acids. CDR1 is MNHEY and CDR2 is SVGAGI in the germline V gene. The CDR3 spells CASSWTVHEQYF.

The V call is TRBV5-4, the J call TRBJ2-3; TCRdb proposes TRBD2, but this gene call is untestable without DNA. The CDR3 extends over 15 amino acids. Germline loops: CDR1 SGHNT, CDR2 YYREEE (reference sequence). The CDR3 is CASSLRFSGTDTQYF.

The chain joins TRBV6-5 to TRBJ1-1; TCRdb selects TRBD1, and the lack of DNA leaves this call unchecked. The germline V gene has CDR1 MNHEY and CDR2 SVGAGI. The CDR3 has 16 amino acids. CDR3 loop: CASSFGTGGEGTEAFF.

In terms of frequency, this clonotype is medium-sized (0.01 to 0.1%). J is TRBJ2-7 and V is TRBV30; TCRdb proposes TRBD1, but this gene call is untestable without DNA. Germline lookup yields CDR1 GTSNPN and CDR2 SVGIG (reference sequence). The CDR3 contains 12 residues. The CDR3 loop is CAWTPGGYEQYF.

The chain employs TRBV6-4 and TRBJ2-3; TCRdb proposes TRBD2, but this gene call is untestable without DNA. The CDR3 is made up of 16 amino acids. Germline V gene sequence: CDR1 MRHNA, CDR2 SNTAGT. The chain's CDR3 is CASSVVAGAGTDTQYF.

The genes are TRBV7-3 and TRBJ1-5; the TRBD1 assignment by TCRdb is unverifiable without DNA. The CDR3 runs to 15 residues. Per the germline V gene, CDR1 is SGHTA and CDR2 is FQGTGA. CDR3 sequence reads: CASSSGPGQGQPQHF.

Judged by frequency, this clonotype is medium-sized. The chain couples TRBV6-6 to TRBJ1-4; TCRdb's assignment of TRBD1 cannot be checked, as there is no DNA. In germline, CDR1 is MNHNY, CDR2 SVGAGI (reference sequence). This CDR3 spans 14 amino acids. This CDR3 reads CASIPGAHYEKLFF.

V and J are TRBV11-1 and TRBJ2-2; TCRdb's D call, TRBD1, is unchecked because there is no DNA. Germline V gene data show CDR1 as SGHAT and CDR2 as FQDESV (reference sequence). The CDR3 spans 15 residues. This CDR3 is CASSPGTGRTGELFF.

The rearrangement joins TRBV30 to TRBJ2-7; TCRdb gives TRBD2 as the D gene, but with no DNA this cannot be confirmed. Germline values: CDR1 GTSNPN, CDR2 SVGIG (reference sequence). The CDR3 sequence is 14 residues long. CDR3 region: CAWSVIAGTDEQYF.

The chain joins TRBV19 to TRBJ1-1; the D gene TCRdb calls, TRBD1, cannot be checked with no DNA. The CDR3 totals 14 residues. Germline loops: CDR1 LNHDA, CDR2 SQIVND (reference sequence). The CDR3 loop reads CASSFQGVGTEAFF.

Frequency places this clonotype as medium-sized (0.01 to 0.1%). This chain joins TRBV19 and TRBJ2-2; no DNA is available, so the TRBD1 call from TCRdb remains unchecked. CDR3 length: 14 residues. CDR1 and CDR2 (germline): LNHDA, SQIVND (reference sequence). CDR3 protein: CASRKQGDTGELFF.

By frequency, this clonotype registers medium-sized. The V gene is TRBV12-3 or TRBV12-4, the J gene TRBJ2-1. CDR3 length: 12 residues. The CDR3 loop reads CASSLGVNEQFF.

Considering frequency, this clonotype is medium-sized (0.01 to 0.1%). This chain uses TRBV6-5 with TRBJ1-5. The CDR3 spans 13 residues. Germline loops: CDR1 MNHEY, CDR2 SVGAGI. The CDR3 loop reads CASTAGSNQPQHF.

This sequence joins TRBV7-9 and TRBJ2-1. This CDR3 has 14 amino acids. Germline values: CDR1 SEHNR, CDR2 FQNEAQ (reference sequence). The CDR3 loop is CASSLEWRRDEQFF.

Frequency places this clonotype as medium-sized. J is TRBJ2-7 and V is TRBV19; lacking DNA, the TRBD2 call made by TCRdb goes unchecked. Germline V gene data show CDR1 as LNHDA and CDR2 as SQIVND (reference sequence). This CDR3 has 15 amino acids. The CDR3 loop reads CASSIPGGGSYEQYF.

According to its frequency, this clonotype is medium-sized. This CDR3 is CASSIDDGTGISGNTIYF. V and J are TRBV19 and TRBJ1-3; TCRdb calls TRBD1, which cannot be checked without DNA. The CDR3 runs to 18 residues. Germline values: CDR1 LNHDA, CDR2 SQIVND (reference sequence).

This clonotype registers medium-sized (0.01 to 0.1%) by frequency. J is TRBJ2-7 and V is TRBV19. CDR1 LNHDA and CDR2 SQIVND come from the germline V gene (reference sequence). This CDR3 has 11 residues. The CDR3 is CASSTGFEQYF.

The chain uses TRBV12-3 or TRBV12-4 and TRBJ1-2. This CDR3 comprises 13 residues. CDR3 protein: CASTRLGLYGYTF.

By frequency, this clonotype registers medium-sized. CDR3 residues: CASSFRGAALLSYNEQFF. The gene calls are TRBV12-3 or TRBV12-4 and TRBJ2-1; the D call of TRBD2 rests on TCRdb alone, since no DNA is present to check it. The CDR3 loop spans 18 amino acids.

V is TRBV27 and J is TRBJ1-2; lacking DNA, the TRBD1 call made by TCRdb goes unchecked. Germline V CDR1 and CDR2: MNHEY, SMNVEV (reference sequence). CDR3 size: 16 residues. CDR3 in amino acids: CASSLRGYGGHYGYTF.

The genes are TRBV6-2 or TRBV6-3 and TRBJ2-1; TCRdb outputs TRBD1, but without DNA this stays unchecked. This CDR3 comprises 16 residues. Germline-derived CDR1 and CDR2 are MNHEY and SVGEGT. This CDR3 reads CASRRGGQTAYNEQFF.

Its frequency marks this clonotype as medium-sized. This chain joins TRBV30 and TRBJ2-5; no DNA is available, so the TRBD1 call from TCRdb remains unchecked. Germline V gene data show CDR1 as GTSNPN and CDR2 as SVGIG (reference sequence). This CDR3 region has 11 residues. CDR3: CAWSYRDRRDF.

Judged by frequency, this clonotype is medium-sized. This chain joins TRBV12-3 or TRBV12-4 and TRBJ2-2; checking the TCRdb D call of TRBD1 is not possible without DNA. The CDR3 loop spans 14 amino acids. CDR3 loop: CASSMTGGGGELFF.